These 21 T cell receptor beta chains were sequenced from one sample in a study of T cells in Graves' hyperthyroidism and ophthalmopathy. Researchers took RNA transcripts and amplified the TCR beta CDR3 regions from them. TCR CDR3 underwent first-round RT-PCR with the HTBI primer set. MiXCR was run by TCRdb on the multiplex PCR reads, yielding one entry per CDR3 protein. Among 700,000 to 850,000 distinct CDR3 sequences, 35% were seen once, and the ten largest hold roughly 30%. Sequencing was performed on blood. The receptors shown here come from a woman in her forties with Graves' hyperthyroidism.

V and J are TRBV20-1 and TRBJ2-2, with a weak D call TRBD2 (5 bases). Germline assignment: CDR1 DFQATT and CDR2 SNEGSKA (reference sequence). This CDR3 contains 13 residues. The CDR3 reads CRRRRRNTGELFF. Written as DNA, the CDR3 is TGCAGACGCCGGAGGCGGAACACCGGGGAGCTGTTTTTT.

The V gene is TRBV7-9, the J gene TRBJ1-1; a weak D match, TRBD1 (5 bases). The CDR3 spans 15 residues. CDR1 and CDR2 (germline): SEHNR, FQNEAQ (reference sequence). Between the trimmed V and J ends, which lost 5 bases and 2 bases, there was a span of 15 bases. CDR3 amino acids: CASSQSGVGNTEAFF. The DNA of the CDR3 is TGTGCCAGCAGCCAGTCGGGGGTTGGAAACACTGAAGCTTTCTTT.

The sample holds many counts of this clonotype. CDR3 DNA sequence: TGTGCCAGTAGTTCTCCGACAGGGGTCAATCAGCCCCAGCATTTT. This encodes CASSSPTGVNQPQHF. This rearrangement joins TRBV19 to TRBJ1-5; 8 bases line up with TRBD1. Germline V gene data show CDR1 as LNHDA and CDR2 as SQIVND (reference sequence). The CDR3 sequence is 15 residues long. V lost 5 bases to trimming and J lost 3 bases; unmatched junction nucleotides: 6.

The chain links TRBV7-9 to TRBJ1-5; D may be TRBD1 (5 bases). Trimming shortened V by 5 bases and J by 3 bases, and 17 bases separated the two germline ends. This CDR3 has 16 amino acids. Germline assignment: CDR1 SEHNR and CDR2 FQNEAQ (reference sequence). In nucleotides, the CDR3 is TGTGCCAGCAGCCCCTCTGCGGGGCTTTACAATCAGCCCCAGCATTTT. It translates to CASSPSAGLYNQPQHF.

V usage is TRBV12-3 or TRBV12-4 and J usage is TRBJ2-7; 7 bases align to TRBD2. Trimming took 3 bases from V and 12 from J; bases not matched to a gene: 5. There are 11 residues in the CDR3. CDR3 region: CASSLGGVTYF. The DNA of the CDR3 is TGTGCCAGCAGTTTGGGGGGGGTTACGTACTTC.

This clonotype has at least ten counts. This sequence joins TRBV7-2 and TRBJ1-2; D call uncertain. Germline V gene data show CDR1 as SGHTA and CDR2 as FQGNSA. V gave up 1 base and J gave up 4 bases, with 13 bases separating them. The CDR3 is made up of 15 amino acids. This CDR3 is CASSLGLAAVYGYTF. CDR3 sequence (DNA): TGTGCCAGCAGCTTAGGTTTGGCAGCTGTCTATGGCTACACCTTC.

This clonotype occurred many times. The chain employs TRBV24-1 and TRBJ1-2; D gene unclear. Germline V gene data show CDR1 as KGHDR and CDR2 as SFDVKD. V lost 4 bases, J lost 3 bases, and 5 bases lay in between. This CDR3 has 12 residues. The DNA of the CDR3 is TGTGCCACCAGTGACGGCTACTATGGCTACACCTTC. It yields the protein CATSDGYYGYTF.

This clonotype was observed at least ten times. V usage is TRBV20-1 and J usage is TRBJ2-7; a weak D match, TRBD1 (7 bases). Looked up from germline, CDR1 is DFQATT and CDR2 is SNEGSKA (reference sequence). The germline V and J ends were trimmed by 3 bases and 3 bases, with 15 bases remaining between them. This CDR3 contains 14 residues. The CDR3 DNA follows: TGCAGTGCTAGTGGTCAGGGGGGAATCTACGAGCAGTACTTC. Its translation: CSASGQGGIYEQYF.

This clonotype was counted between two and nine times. This chain's CDR3 is CASSYPSAAAYSGANVLTF. CDR3 nucleotide sequence: TGTGCCAGCAGTTACCCTAGCGCGGCTGCCTACTCTGGGGCCAACGTCCTGACTTTC. The rearrangement links TRBV6-5 to TRBJ2-6; perhaps TRBD2 as D (6 bases). The V gene lost 2 bases and the J gene lost 0 bases, with 17 bases spanning the gap. Germline lookup yields CDR1 MNHEY and CDR2 SVGAGI. The CDR3 is 19 amino acids.

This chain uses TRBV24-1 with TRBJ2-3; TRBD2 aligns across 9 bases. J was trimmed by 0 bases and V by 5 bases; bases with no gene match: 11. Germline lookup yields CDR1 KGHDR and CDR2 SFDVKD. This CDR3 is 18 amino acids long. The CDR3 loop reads CATSAHSGGYGSTDTQYF. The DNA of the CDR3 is TGTGCCACCAGTGCCCATAGCGGGGGTTATGGTAGCACAGATACGCAGTATTTT.

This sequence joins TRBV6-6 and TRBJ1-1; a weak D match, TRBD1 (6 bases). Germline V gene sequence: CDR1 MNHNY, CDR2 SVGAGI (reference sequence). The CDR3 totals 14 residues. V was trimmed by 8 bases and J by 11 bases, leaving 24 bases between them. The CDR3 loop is CASGEGGGILYAFF. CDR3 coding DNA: TGTGCCAGCGGGGAGGGAGGGGGAATATTATACGCTTTCTTT.

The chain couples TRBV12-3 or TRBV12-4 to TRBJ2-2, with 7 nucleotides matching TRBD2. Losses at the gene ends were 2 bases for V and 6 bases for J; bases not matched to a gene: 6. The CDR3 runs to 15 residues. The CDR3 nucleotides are TGTGCCAGCAGTTTAAGGGGAGGGCCGGCCGGGGAGCTGTTTTTT. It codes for CASSLRGGPAGELFF.

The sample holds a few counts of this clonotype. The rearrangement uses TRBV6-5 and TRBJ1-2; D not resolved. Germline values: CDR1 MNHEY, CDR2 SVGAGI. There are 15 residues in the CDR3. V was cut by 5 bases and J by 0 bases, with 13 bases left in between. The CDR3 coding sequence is TGTGCCAGCAGTGAGTTCCCGAGCCCTAACTATGGCTACACCTTC. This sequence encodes CASSEFPSPNYGYTF.

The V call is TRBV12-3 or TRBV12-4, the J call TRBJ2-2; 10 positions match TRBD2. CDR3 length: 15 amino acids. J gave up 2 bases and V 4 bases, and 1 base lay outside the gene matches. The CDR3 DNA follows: TGTGCCAGCAGTTGGACTAGCGGTAACACCGGGGAGCTGTTTTTT. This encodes CASSWTSGNTGELFF.

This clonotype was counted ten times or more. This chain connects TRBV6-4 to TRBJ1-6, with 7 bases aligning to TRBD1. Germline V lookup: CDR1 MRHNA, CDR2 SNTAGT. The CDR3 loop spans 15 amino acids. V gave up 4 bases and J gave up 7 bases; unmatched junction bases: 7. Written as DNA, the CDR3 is TGTGCCAGCAGTGCTGCGGGACAGTGGAATTCACCCCTCCACTTT. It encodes CASSAAGQWNSPLHF.

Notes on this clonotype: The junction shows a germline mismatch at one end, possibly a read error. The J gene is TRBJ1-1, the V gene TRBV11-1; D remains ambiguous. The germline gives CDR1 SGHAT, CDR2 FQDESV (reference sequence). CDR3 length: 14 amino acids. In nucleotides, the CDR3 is TGTGCCAGCAGCTTAGCGCTTTTAGACACAGAAGCTTTCTTT. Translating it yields CASSLALLDTEAFF.

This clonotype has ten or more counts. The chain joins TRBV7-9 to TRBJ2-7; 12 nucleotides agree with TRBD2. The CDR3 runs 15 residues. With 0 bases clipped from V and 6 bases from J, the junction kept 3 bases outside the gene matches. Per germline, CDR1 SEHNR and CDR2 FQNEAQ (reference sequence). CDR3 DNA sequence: TGTGCCAGCAGCTTAGCGACTAGCGGGAGTGTCGAGCAGTACTTC. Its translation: CASSLATSGSVEQYF. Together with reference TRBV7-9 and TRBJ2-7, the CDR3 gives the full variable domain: DTGVSQNPRHKITKRGQNVTFRCDPISEHNRLYWYRQTLGQGPEFLTYFQNEAQLEKSRLLSDRFSAERPKGSFSTLEIQRTEQGDSAMYLCASSLATSGSVEQYFGPGTRLTVT.

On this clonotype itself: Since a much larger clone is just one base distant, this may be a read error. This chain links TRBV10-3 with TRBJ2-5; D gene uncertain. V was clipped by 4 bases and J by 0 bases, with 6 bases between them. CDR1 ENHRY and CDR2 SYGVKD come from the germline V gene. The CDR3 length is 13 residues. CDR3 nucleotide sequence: TGTGCCATCAGTGGCCATAACCAAGAGACCCAGTACTTC. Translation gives CAISGHNQETQYF.

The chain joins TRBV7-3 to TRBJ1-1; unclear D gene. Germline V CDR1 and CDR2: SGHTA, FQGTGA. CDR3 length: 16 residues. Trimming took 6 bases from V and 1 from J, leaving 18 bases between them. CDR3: CASSYSGFSKNTEAFF. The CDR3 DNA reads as TGTGCCAGCAGTTACTCGGGATTTTCCAAGAACACTGAAGCTTTCTTT.

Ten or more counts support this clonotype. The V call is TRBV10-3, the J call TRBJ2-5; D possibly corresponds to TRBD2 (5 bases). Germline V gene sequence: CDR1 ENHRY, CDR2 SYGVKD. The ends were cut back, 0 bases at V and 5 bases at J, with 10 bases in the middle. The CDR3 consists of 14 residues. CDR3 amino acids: CAISESRGSETQYF. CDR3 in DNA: TGTGCCATCAGTGAGTCACGGGGTTCGGAGACCCAGTACTTC.

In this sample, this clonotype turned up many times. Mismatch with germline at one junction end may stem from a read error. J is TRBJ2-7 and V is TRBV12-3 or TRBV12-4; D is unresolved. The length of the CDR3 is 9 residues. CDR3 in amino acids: CASSPPISF. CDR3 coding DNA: TGTGCCAGCAGTCCACCAATCTCATTC.